This T cell receptor (beta chain) was obtained from a study of T cell responses to AZD1222 COVID-19 vaccine. Overall study findings and caveats: The reported proportion of spike-specific TCRs targeting unmutated variant regions was nearly half.

Here immunoSEQ multiplex PCR was the method, and the copy in TCRdb shows in-frame clones only, minus some. The table shows about 120,000 clones, with roughly nine tenths occurring only once. V dropped 5 bases and J dropped 10; count of bases not matched to a gene: 10. The CDR3 is 14 amino acids. Germline V gene sequence: CDR1 WNHNN, CDR2 SYGVQD (reference sequence). In regard to this clone: Its antigen is currently unknown.

V usage is TRBV10-1 and J usage is TRBJ2-1, with 8 nucleotides matching TRBD2. Here the sequenced sample was peripheral blood, taken on day 0 of AZD1222 vaccination. The TCR was taken from an adult in good health. CDR3 protein: CASSLGREGREQFF. The CDR3 nucleotides read TGCGCCAGCAGTTTAGGCCGGGAGGGCCGGGAGCAGTTCTTC.